The subject of this entry is one T cell receptor beta chain. Clones were sequenced by immunoSEQ multiplex PCR, and TCRdb holds only the in-frame ones, with some missing. The sample lists some 190,000 clones, approximately 80% occurring once. The sample originates from a study of blood T cell repertoires in COVID-19. Sequencing input: peripheral blood. This receptor was taken from a woman in her thirties or forties with COVID-19, enrolled during active disease.

In DNA, the CDR3 is TGTGCCAGTAGTGAACGACAGGGGGGCCTCAATCAGCCCCAGCATTTT. Translating it yields CASSERQGGLNQPQHF. The chain couples TRBV19 to TRBJ1-5, with 9 bases aligning to TRBD1. CDR1 is LNHDA and CDR2 is SQIVND in the germline V gene (reference sequence). V was pared by 5 bases and J by 3 bases, with 8 bases of the junction left unmatched. CDR3 length: 16 amino acids.